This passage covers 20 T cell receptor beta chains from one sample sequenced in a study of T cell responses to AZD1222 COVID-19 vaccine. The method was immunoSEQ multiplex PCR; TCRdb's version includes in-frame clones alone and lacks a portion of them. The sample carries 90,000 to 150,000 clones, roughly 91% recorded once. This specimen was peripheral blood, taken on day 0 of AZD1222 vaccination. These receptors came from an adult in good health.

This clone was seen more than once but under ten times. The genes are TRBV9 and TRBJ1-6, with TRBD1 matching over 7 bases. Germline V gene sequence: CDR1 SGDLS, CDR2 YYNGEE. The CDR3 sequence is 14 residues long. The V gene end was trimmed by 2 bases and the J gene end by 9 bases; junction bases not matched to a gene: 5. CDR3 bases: TGTGCCAGCAGCGTGCAGGGGGAGGGTTCACCCCTCCACTTT. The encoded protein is CASSVQGEGSPLHF.

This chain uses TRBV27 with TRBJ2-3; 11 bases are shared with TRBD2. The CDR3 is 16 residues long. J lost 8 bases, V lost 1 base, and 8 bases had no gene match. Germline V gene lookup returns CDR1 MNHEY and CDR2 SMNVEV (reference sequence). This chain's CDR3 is CASSLLPSGGYATQYF. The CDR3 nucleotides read TGTGCCAGCAGTTTATTACCTAGCGGGGGGTATGCTACGCAGTATTTT.

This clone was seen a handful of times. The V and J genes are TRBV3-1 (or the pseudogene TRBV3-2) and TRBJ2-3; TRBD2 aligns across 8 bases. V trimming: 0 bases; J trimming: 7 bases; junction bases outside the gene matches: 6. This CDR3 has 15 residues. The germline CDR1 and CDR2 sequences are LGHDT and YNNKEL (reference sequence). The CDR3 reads CASSQDRVAGNTQYF. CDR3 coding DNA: TGTGCCAGCAGCCAAGACAGGGTAGCGGGGAATACGCAGTATTTT.

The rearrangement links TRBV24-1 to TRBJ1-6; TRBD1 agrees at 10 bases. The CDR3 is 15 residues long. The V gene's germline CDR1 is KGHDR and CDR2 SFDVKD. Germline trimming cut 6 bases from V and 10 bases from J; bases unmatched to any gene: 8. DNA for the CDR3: TGTGCCACCAGTCCCCCCGGGACAGGGGAGTCACCCCTCCACTTT. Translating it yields CATSPPGTGESPLHF.

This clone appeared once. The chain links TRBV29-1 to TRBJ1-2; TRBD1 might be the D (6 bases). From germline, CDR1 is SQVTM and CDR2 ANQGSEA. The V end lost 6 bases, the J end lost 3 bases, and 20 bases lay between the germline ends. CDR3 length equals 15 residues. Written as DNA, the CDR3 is TGCAGCGTAAGAAAACAGGGACGAGGGTACTATGGCTACACCTTC. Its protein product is CSVRKQGRGYYGYTF.

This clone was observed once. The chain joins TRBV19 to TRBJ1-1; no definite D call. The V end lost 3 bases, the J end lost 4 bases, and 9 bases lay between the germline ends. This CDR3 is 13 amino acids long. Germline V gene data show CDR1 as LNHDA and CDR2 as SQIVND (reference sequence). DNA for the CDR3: TGTGCCAGTAGTATGAATGACGGCACTGAAGCTTTCTTT. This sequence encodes CASSMNDGTEAFF.

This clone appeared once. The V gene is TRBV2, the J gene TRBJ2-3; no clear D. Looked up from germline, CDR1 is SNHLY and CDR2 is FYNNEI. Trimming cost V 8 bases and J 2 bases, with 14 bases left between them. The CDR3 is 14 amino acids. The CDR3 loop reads CASQATLLTDTQYF. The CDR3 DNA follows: TGTGCCAGCCAAGCCACTCTCCTCACAGATACGCAGTATTTT.

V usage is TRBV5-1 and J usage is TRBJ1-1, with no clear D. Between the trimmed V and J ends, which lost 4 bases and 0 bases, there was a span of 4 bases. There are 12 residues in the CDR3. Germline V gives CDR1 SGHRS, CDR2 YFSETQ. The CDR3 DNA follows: TGCGCCAGCAGCGACTTGAACACTGAAGCTTTCTTT. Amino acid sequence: CASSDLNTEAFF. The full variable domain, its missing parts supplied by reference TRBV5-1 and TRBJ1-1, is KAGVTQTPRYLIKTRGQQVTLSCSPISGHRSVSWYQQTPGQGLQFLFEYFSETQRNKGNFPGRFSGRQFSNSRSEMNVSTLELGDSALYLCASSDLNTEAFFGQGTRLTVV.

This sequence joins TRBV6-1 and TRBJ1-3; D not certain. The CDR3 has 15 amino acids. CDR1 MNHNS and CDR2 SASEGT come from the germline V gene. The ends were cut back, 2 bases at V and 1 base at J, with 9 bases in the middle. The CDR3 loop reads CASSETSGSGNTIYF. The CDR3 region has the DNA TGTGCCAGCAGTGAAACTTCAGGTTCTGGAAACACCATATATTTT.

The CDR3 sequence: CASSPDRGEQYF. The CDR3 DNA reads TGTGCCAGCAGCCCGGACAGGGGCGAGCAGTACTTC. The V and J genes are TRBV7-7 and TRBJ2-7, with TRBD1 matching over 9 bases. The ends lost 5 bases at V and 6 bases at J; junction bases unmatched: 2. The CDR3 runs to 12 residues. Germline lookup yields CDR1 SSHAT and CDR2 FNYEAQ (reference sequence). The entire variable domain, with the rest obtained from reference TRBV7-7 and TRBJ2-7, is as follows: GAGVSQSPRYKVTKRGQDVTLRCDPISSHATLYWYQQALGQGPEFLTYFNYEAQPDKSGLPSDRFSAERPEGSISTLTIQRTEQRDSAMYRCASSPDRGEQYFGPGTRLTVT.

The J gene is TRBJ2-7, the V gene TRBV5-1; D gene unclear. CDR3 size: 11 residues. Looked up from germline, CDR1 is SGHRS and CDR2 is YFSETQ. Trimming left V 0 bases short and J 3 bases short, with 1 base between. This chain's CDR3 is CASSLGYEQYF. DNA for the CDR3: TGCGCCAGCAGCTTGGGCTACGAGCAGTACTTC.

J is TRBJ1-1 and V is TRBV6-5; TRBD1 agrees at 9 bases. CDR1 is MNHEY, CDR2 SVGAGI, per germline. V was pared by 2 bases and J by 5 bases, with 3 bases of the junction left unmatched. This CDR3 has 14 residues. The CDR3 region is CASSYGTGRTEAFF. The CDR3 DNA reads TGTGCCAGCAGTTACGGGACAGGGAGAACTGAAGCTTTCTTT.

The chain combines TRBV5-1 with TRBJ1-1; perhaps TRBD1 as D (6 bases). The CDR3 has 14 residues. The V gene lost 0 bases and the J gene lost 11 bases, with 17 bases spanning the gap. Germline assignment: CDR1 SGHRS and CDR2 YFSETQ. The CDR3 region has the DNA TGCGCCAGCAGCTTGGAAGGACCAGGGGCAGTGGCTTTCTTT. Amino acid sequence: CASSLEGPGAVAFF.

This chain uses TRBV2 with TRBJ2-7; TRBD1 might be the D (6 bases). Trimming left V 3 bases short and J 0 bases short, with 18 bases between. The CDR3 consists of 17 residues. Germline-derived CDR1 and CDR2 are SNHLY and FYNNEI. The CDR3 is CASSDDHWTVPSYEQYF. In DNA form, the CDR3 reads TGTGCCAGCAGTGACGACCATTGGACAGTGCCCTCCTACGAGCAGTACTTC.

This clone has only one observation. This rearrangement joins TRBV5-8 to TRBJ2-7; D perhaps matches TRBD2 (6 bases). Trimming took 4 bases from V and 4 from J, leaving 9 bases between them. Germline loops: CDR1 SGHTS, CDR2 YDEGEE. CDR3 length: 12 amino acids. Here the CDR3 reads CASSLGGYEQYF. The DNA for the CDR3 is TGTGCCAGCAGCCTGGGGGGTTACGAGCAGTACTTC.

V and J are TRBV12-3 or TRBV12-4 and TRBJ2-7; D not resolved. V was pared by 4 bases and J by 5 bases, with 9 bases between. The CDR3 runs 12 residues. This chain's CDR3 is CASSSVPHEQYF. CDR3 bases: TGTGCCAGCAGTTCGGTTCCCCACGAGCAGTACTTC.

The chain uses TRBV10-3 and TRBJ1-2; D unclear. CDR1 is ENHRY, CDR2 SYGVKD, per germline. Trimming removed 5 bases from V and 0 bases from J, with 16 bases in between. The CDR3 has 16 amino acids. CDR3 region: CAISSGWLITNYGYTF. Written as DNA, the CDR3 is TGTGCCATCAGTAGCGGGTGGCTAATCACTAACTATGGCTACACCTTC.

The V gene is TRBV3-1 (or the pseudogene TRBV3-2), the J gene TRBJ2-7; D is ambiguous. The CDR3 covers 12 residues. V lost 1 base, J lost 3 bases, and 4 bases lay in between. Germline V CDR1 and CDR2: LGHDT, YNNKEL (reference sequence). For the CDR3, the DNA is TGTGCCAGCAGCCAAGTAGGCTACGAGCAGTACTTC. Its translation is CASSQVGYEQYF.

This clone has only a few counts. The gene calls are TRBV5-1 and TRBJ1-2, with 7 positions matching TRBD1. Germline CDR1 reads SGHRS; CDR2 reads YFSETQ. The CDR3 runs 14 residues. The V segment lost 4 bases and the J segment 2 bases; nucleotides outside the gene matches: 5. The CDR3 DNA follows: TGCGCCAGCAGCGGCGGGGACAGCAACTATGGCTACACCTTC. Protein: CASSGGDSNYGYTF.

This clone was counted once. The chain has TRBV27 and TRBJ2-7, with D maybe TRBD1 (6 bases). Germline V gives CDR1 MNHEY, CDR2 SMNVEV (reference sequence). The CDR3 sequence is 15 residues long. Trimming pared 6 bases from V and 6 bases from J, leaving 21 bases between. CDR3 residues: CASRKGEKPPLEQYF. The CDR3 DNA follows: TGTGCCAGCAGGAAGGGGGAAAAACCTCCCCTCGAGCAGTACTTC.